This T cell receptor (beta chain) appears in the sequencing data of a study of T cells in Graves' hyperthyroidism and ophthalmopathy. Broader study findings: Progression to ophthalmopathy was predicted a median of about 6.6 months early.

There are 14 residues in the CDR3. The V end was cut by 3 bases, the J end by 1 base, with 9 bases between. The germline gives CDR1 MNHNS, CDR2 SASEGT. Uncontrolled infections, other autoimmune diseases, pregnancy or lactation led to exclusion of patients. Based on clinical symptoms, serum thyroxine and TRAb, thyroid ultrasound and orbital computed tomography, diagnoses were reached. What was amplified from RNA transcripts were TCR beta CDR3 regions. Initially, a first-round RT-PCR of the TCR CDR3 employed the HTBI primer set. A single record per CDR3 protein comes from TCRdb applying MiXCR to the multiplex PCR reads. The table shows 550,000 to 800,000 distinct CDR3 sequences, with approximately 16% occurring only once. The sample holds many counts of this clonotype. What it binds is not known.

The chain is built from TRBV6-1 and TRBJ1-1; TRBD1 is a possible D gene (6 bases). Specimen: blood. The TCR sequence derives from a man in his late teens or twenties with Graves' hyperthyroidism. The DNA for the CDR3 is TGTGCCAGCAGTGAGACAGGATGGAACACTGAAGCTTTCTTT. This translates into CASSETGWNTEAFF.